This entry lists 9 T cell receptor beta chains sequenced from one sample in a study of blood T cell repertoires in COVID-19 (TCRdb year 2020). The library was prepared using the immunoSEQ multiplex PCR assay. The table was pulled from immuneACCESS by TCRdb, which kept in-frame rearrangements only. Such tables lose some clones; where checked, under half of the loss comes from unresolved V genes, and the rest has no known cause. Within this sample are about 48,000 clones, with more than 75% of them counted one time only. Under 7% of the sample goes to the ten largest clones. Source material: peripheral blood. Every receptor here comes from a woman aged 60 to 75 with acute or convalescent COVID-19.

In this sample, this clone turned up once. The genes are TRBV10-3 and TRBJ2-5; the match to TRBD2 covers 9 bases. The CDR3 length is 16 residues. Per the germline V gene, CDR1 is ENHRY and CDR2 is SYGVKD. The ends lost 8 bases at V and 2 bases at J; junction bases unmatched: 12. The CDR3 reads CAIGVHLAGGQETQYF. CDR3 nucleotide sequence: TGTGCCATCGGGGTCCACTTGGCGGGGGGGCAAGAGACCCAGTACTTC.

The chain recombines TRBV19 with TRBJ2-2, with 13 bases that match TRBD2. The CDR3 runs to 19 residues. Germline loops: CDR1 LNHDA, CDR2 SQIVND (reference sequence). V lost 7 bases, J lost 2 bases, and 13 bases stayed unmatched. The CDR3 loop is CASKPGLAGNNRNTGELFF. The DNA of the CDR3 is TGTGCCAGTAAACCGGGACTAGCGGGAAACAATCGAAACACCGGGGAGCTGTTTTTT.

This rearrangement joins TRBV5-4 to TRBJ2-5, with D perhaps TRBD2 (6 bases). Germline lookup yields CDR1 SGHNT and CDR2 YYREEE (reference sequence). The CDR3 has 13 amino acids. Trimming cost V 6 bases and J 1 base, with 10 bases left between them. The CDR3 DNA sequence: TGTGCCAGCACCCAGGGACTCCAAGAGACCCAGTACTTC. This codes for CASTQGLQETQYF.

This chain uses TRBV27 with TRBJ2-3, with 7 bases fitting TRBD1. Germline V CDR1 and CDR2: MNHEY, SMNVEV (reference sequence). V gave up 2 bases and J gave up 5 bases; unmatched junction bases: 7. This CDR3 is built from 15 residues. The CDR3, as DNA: TGTGCCAGCAGTTTAGAGAGCAGGGGGAGAGATACGCAGTATTTT. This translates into CASSLESRGRDTQYF.

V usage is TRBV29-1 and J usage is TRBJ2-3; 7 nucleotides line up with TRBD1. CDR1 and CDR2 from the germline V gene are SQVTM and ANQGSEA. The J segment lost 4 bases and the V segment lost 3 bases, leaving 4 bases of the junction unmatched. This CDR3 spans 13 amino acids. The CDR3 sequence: CSVERGRPDTQYF. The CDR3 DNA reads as TGCAGCGTTGAGAGGGGGCGGCCAGATACGCAGTATTTT.

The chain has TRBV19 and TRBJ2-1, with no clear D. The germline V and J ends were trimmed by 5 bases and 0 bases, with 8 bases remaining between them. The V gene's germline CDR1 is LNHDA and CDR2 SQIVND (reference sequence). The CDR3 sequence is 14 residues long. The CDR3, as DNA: TGTGCCAGTAGTGAGGCAAGCTCCTACAATGAGCAGTTCTTC. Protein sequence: CASSEASSYNEQFF.

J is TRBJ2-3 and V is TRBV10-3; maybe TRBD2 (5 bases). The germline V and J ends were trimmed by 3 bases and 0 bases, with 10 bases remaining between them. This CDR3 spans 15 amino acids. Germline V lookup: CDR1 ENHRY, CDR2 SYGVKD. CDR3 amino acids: CAISDGSASTDTQYF. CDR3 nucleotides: TGTGCCATCAGTGATGGGAGCGCTAGCACAGATACGCAGTATTTT.

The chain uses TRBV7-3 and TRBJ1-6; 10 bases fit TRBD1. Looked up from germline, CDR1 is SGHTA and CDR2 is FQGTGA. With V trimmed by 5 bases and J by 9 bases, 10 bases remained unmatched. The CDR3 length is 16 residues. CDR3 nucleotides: TGTGCCAGCAGCAAAAGGGACAGGGGCTTGGGTTCACCCCTCCACTTT. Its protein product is CASSKRDRGLGSPLHF.

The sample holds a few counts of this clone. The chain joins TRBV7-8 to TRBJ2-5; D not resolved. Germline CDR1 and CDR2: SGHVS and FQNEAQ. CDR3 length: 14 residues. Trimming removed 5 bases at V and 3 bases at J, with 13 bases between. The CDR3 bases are TGTGCCAGCAGCCCTGGGTGGAGCGAAGAGACCCAGTACTTC. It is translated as CASSPGWSEETQYF.